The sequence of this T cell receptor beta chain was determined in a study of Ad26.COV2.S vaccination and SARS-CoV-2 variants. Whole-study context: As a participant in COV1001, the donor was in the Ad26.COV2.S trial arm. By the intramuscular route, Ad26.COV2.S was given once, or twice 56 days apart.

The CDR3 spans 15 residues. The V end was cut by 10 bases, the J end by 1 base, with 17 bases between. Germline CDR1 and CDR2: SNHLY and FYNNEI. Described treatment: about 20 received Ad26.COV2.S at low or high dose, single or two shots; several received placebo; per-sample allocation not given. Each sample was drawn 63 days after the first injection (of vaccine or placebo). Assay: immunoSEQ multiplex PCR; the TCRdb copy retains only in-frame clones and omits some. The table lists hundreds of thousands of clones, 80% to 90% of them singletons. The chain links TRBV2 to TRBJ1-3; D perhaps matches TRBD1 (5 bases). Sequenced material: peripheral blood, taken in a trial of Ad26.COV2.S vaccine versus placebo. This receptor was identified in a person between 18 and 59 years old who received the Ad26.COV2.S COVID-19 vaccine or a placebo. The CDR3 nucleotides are TGTGCCATTTTTGGGCGGGACGTTTCTGGAAACACCATATATTTT. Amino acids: CAIFGRDVSGNTIYF. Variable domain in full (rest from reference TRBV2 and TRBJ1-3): EPEVTQTPSHQVTQMGQEVILRCVPISNHLYFYWYRQILGQKVEFLVSFYNNEISEKSEIFDDQFSVERPDGSNFTLKIRSTKLEDSAMYFCAIFGRDVSGNTIYFGEGSWLTVV.